This T cell receptor (beta chain) appears in the sequencing data of a study of human thymus T cells. Generated by immunoSEQ multiplex PCR, the TCRdb table keeps only in-frame clones and is missing some. The data show fewer than 85,000 clones, with roughly 96% seen just once and 0.034% held by the top ten. Trimming took 0 bases from V and 0 from J; bases not matched to a gene: 7. Looked up from germline, CDR1 is SGHRS and CDR2 is YFSETQ. The CDR3 runs to 18 residues. Thymus pieces cut out during corrective heart surgery were the tissue that was used. Input material: thymus tissue. The chain carries TRBV5-1 and TRBJ1-1, with 11 bases that match TRBD1. The sequence derives from a girl under three years old with a congenital heart defect but otherwise immunologically healthy. CDR3 sequence: CASSLARDRGKVNTEAFF. For the CDR3, the DNA is TGCGCCAGCAGCTTGGCCAGGGACAGGGGGAAGGTGAACACTGAAGCTTTCTTT.